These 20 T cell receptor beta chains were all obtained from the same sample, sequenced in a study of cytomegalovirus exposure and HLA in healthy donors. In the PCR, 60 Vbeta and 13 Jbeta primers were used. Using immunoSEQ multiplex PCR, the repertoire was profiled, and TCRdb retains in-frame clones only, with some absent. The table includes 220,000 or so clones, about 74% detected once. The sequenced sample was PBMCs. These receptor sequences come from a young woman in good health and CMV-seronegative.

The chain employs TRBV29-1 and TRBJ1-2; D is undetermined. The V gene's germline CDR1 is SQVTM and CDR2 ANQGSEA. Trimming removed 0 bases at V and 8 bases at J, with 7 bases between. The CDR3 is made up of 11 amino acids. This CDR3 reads CSVEDGRGYTF. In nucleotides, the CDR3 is TGCAGCGTTGAAGATGGGAGGGGCTACACCTTC. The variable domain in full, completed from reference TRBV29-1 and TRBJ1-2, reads SAVISQKPSRDICQRGTSLTIQCQVDSQVTMMFWYRQQPGQSLTLIATANQGSEATYESGFVIDKFPISRPNLTFSTLTVSNMSPEDSSIYLCSVEDGRGYTFGSGTRLTVV.

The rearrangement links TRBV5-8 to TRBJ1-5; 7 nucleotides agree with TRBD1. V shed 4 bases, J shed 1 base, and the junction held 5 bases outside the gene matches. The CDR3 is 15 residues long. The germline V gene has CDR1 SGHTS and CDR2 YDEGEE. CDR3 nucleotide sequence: TGTGCCAGCAGCATGCCCAGGGGGAGCAATCAGCCCCAGCATTTT. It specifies CASSMPRGSNQPQHF.

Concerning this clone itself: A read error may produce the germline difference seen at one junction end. CDR3 protein: CSSSKVGGRGDEQFF. DNA for the CDR3: TGTTCCAGCAGCAAGGTGGGGGGAAGAGGGGATGAGCAGTTCTTC. The chain uses TRBV7-3 and TRBJ2-1; tentatively, D is TRBD2 (6 bases). The CDR3 runs 15 residues. In germline, CDR1 is SGHTA, CDR2 FQGTGA. The full variable domain, completed using reference TRBV7-3 and TRBJ2-1, is GAGVSQTPSNKVTEKGKYVELRCDPISGHTALYWYRQSLGQGPEFLIYFQGTGAADDSGLPNDRFFAVRPEGSVSTLKIQRTERGDSAVYLCSSSKVGGRGDEQFFGPGTRLTVL.

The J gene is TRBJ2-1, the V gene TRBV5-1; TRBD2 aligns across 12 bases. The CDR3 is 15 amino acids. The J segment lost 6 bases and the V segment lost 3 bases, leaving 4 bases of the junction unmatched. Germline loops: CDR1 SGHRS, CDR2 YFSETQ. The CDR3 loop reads CASSSPSGGVNEQFF. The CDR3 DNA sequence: TGCGCCAGCAGCTCTCCTAGCGGGGGGGTCAATGAGCAGTTCTTC.

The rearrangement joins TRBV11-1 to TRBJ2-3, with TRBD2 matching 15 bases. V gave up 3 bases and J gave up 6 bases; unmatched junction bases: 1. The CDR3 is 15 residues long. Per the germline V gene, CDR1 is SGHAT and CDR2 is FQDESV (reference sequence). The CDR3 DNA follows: TGTGCCAGCAGCTTCGGACTAGCGGGGGGGGATACGCAGTATTTT. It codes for CASSFGLAGGDTQYF. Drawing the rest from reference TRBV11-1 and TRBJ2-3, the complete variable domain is EAEVAQSPRYKITEKSQAVAFWCDPISGHATLYWYRQILGQGPELLVQFQDESVVDDSQLPKDRFSAERLKGVDSTLKIQPAELGDSAMYLCASSFGLAGGDTQYFGPGTRLTVL.

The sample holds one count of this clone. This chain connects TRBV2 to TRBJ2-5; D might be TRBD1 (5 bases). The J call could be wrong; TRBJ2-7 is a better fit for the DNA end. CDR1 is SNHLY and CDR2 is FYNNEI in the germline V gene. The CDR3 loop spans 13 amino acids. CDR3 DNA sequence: TGTGCCAGCAGTGAAGTCAGGGACTACGAGCAGTACTTC. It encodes CASSEVRDYEQYF.

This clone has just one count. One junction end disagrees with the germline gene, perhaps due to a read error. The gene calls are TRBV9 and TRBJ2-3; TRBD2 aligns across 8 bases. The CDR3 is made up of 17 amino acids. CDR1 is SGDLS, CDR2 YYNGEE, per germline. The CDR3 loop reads CDSSALGGGGRTDTQYF. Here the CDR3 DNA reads TGTGACAGCAGCGCCCTCGGGGGCGGGGGGCGCACAGATACGCAGTATTTT.

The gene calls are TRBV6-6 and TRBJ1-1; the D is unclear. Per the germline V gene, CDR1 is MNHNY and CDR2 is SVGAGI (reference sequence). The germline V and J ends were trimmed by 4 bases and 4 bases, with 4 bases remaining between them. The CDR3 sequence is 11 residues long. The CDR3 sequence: CASSSGTEAFF. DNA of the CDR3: TGTGCCAGCAGTTCGGGCACTGAAGCTTTCTTT.

For the CDR3, the DNA is TGTGCCAGCAGTCCCACCGGGACATACTTTGAGCAGTTCTTC. It is translated as CASSPTGTYFEQFF. V usage is TRBV7-9 and J usage is TRBJ2-1; tentatively, D is TRBD1 (6 bases). The CDR3 covers 14 residues. Germline loops: CDR1 SEHNR, CDR2 FQNEAQ (reference sequence). V lost 6 bases to trimming and J lost 9 bases, with 18 bases between them.

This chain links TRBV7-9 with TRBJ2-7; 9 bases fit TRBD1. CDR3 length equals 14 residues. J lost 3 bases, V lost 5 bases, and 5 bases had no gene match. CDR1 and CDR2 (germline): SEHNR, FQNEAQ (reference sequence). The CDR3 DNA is TGTGCCAGCAGCAGACCGGGACAGGGCTACGAGCAGTACTTC. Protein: CASSRPGQGYEQYF.

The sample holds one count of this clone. CDR3 in amino acids: CAWRPLGGTGSLTEAFF. The CDR3 DNA reads TGTGCCTGGAGACCCCTTGGCGGGACAGGGAGCCTTACTGAAGCTTTCTTT. V is TRBV30 and J is TRBJ1-1; the match to TRBD1 covers 9 bases. The CDR3 runs 17 residues. Trimming cost V 3 bases and J 5 bases; bases outside gene matches: 16. The germline CDR1 and CDR2 sequences are GTSNPN and SVGIG (reference sequence). Combining the CDR3 with reference TRBV30 and TRBJ1-1 gives the whole variable domain SQTIHQWPATLVQPVGSPLSLECTVEGTSNPNLYWYRQAAGRGLQLLFYSVGIGQISSEVPQNLSASRPQDRQFILSSKKLLLSDSGFYLCAWRPLGGTGSLTEAFFGQGTRLTVV.

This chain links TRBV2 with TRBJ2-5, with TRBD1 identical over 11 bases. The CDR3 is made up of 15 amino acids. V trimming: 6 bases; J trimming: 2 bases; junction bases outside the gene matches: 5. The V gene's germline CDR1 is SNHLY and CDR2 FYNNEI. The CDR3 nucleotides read TGTGCCAGCAGCCCTGGACAGGGGGCTCAAGAGACCCAGTACTTC. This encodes CASSPGQGAQETQYF.

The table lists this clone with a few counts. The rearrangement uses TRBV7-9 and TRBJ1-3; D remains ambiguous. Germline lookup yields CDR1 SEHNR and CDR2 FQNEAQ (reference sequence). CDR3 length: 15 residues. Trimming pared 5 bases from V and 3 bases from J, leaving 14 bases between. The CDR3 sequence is CASSPPRRIGNTIYF. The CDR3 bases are TGTGCCAGCAGCCCCCCCCGGAGAATTGGAAACACCATATATTTT.

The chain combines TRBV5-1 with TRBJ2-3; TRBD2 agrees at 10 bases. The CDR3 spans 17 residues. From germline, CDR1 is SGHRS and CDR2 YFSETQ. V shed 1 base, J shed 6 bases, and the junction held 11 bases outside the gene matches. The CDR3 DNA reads TGCGCCAGCAGCTTGCTAGGACTAGCGGCTTACAGGGATACGCAGTATTTT. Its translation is CASSLLGLAAYRDTQYF.

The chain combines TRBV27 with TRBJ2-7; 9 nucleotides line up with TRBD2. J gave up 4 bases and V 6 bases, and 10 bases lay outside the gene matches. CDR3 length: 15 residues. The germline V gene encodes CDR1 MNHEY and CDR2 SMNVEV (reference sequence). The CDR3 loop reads CASSDGTSSSYEQYF. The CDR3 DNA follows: TGTGCCAGCAGCGACGGGACTAGCAGTTCGTACGAGCAGTACTTC.

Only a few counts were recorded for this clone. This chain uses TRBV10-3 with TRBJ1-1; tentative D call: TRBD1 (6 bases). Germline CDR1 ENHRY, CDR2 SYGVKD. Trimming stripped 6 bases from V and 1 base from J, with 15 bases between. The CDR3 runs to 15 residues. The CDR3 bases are TGTGCCATCAGCGCGAAACAGGGTACGAACACTGAAGCTTTCTTT. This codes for CAISAKQGTNTEAFF.

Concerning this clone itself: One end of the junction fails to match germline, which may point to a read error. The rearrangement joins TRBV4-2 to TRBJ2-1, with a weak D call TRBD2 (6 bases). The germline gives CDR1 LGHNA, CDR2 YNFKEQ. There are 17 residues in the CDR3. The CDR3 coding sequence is TGTGTCAGCAGCCAAGGGCGGAGGGCCCTTCCCTACAATGAGCAGTTCTTC. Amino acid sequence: CVSSQGRRALPYNEQFF.

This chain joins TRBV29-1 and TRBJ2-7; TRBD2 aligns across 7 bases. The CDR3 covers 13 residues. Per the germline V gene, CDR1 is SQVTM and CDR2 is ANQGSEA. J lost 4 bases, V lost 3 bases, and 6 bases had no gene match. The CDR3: CSVDDGGGYEQYF. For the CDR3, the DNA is TGCAGCGTTGACGATGGGGGGGGTTACGAGCAGTACTTC.

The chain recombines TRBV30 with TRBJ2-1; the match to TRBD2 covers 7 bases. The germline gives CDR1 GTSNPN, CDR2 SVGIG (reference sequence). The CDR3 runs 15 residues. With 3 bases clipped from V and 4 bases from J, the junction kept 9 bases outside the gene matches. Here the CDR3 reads CAWSRSSGEYNEQFF. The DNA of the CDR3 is TGTGCCTGGAGCCGGTCTAGCGGCGAATACAATGAGCAGTTCTTC.

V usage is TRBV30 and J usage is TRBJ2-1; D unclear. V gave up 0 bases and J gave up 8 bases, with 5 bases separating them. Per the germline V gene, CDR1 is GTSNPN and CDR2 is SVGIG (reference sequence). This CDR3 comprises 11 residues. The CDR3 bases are TGTGCCTGGAGTGTACGGGATGAGCAGTTCTTC. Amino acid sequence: CAWSVRDEQFF.